The following is a T cell receptor (beta chain) sequence with its context. Its antigen is not identified. Profiling relied on immunoSEQ multiplex PCR, and the TCRdb table lists in-frame clones only, not all of them. The sample includes approximately 88,000 clones, about 94% of them seen just once. These data originate in a study of graft-versus-host responses after intestinal transplantation. Study at large: The recipients all started with anti-thymocyte globulin induction and then took tacrolimus and steroids for two to four years.

The germline V gene has CDR1 MDHEN and CDR2 SYDVKM. With 5 bases removed from V and 6 bases from J, the gap between germline ends came to 5 bases. The CDR3 consists of 11 residues. The chain carries TRBV28 and TRBJ1-5; the D is unclear. The sequence came from a human donor who was the organ donor for an intestinal transplant. This specimen was unstimulated CD4+ T cells sorted from spleen or lymph node cells, taken before transplant. CDR3 sequence: CASSQRQPQHF. CDR3 nucleotide sequence: TGTGCCAGCAGTCAGCGTCAGCCCCAGCATTTT.